The 29 T cell receptor beta chains presented below share a single source sample, sequenced in a study of cytomegalovirus exposure and HLA in healthy donors. Primers for the PCR totalled 60 Vbeta and 13 Jbeta. Using immunoSEQ multiplex PCR, the repertoire was profiled, and TCRdb retains in-frame clones only, with some absent. The repertoire consists of 120,000 to 150,000 clones, with around 75% occurring once and the leading ten covering approximately 1.6%. Sample: PBMCs. All receptors derive from a woman aged 18-35 years in good health and CMV-seronegative.

The CDR3 DNA sequence: TGTGCCAGCAGTAAAGACAGGAGAATGAACACTGAAGCTTTCTTT. Protein: CASSKDRRMNTEAFF. The chain joins TRBV27 to TRBJ1-1; D might be TRBD1 (6 bases). Trimming shortened V by 5 bases and J by 0 bases, and 13 bases separated the two germline ends. This CDR3 is built from 15 residues. Germline CDR1 reads MNHEY; CDR2 reads SMNVEV (reference sequence).

V gene TRBV2 combines with J gene TRBJ2-2; maybe TRBD1 (6 bases). The CDR3 runs to 15 residues. With 8 bases removed from V and 4 bases from J, the gap between germline ends came to 17 bases. Germline CDR1 is SNHLY and CDR2 is FYNNEI. The chain's CDR3 is CASSPRRTVTGELFF. DNA for the CDR3: TGTGCCAGCTCTCCCCGTAGGACAGTCACCGGGGAGCTGTTTTTT.

The rearrangement links TRBV10-1 to TRBJ2-7; D is possibly TRBD2 (7 bases). This CDR3 spans 15 amino acids. Germline CDR1 WNHNN, CDR2 SYGVQD (reference sequence). V dropped 9 bases and J dropped 7 bases, with 25 bases sitting between them. The CDR3 coding sequence is TGCGCCAGTTTGGTTTTACCCGAGGGGAGGGGGGAGCAGTACGTC. Protein product: CASLVLPEGRGEQYV.

The chain joins TRBV9 to TRBJ2-2, with TRBD2 matching 13 bases. The CDR3 loop spans 18 amino acids. The germline gives CDR1 SGDLS, CDR2 YYNGEE. V shed 3 bases, J shed 5 bases, and the junction held 10 bases outside the gene matches. The CDR3 nucleotides are TGTGCCAGCAGCGAAGGACTAGCGGGAGTCGTGTTAACCGGGGAGCTGTTTTTT. Its protein product is CASSEGLAGVVLTGELFF.

CDR3 bases: TGCGCCAGCAGCCCTGGCCTCGCGGGAGAGACCCAGTACTTC. Protein: CASSPGLAGETQYF. J is TRBJ2-5 and V is TRBV5-1, with TRBD2 as a possible D gene (5 bases). CDR1 is SGHRS and CDR2 is YFSETQ in the germline V gene. The length of the CDR3 is 14 residues. V lost 4 bases and J 4 bases, leaving 14 bases between the germline ends.

The chain combines TRBV7-3 with TRBJ2-3, with 11 nucleotides matching TRBD2. Germline assignment: CDR1 SGHTA and CDR2 FQGTGA. The V and J ends lost 5 bases and 5 bases, in that order; junction bases with no gene match: 12. This CDR3 has 17 amino acids. The CDR3 loop reads CASSTGLSGLAEDTQYF. CDR3 in DNA: TGTGCCAGCAGCACGGGGCTTTCGGGACTAGCGGAAGATACGCAGTATTTT. Variable domain in full (rest from reference TRBV7-3 and TRBJ2-3): GAGVSQTPSNKVTEKGKYVELRCDPISGHTALYWYRQSLGQGPEFLIYFQGTGAADDSGLPNDRFFAVRPEGSVSTLKIQRTERGDSAVYLCASSTGLSGLAEDTQYFGPGTRLTVL.

The CDR3 sequence is CASSKSGTGSTGEQFF. The DNA of the CDR3 is TGTGCCAGCAGCAAATCCGGGACAGGGTCGACAGGTGAGCAGTTCTTC. V usage is TRBV21-1 and J usage is TRBJ2-1; whether TRBD1, the table's D call, matches the DNA was not checked. TRBV21-1 is reported as a pseudogene. The CDR3 has 16 amino acids.

V usage is TRBV7-9 and J usage is TRBJ1-5, with 10 bases lining up with TRBD1. The CDR3 covers 15 residues. V shed 3 bases and J 4 bases; nucleotides not matched to a gene: 3. Germline assignment: CDR1 SEHNR and CDR2 FQNEAQ (reference sequence). In DNA form, the CDR3 reads TGTGCCAGCAGCTTCGGGACAGGGGAAAATCAGCCCCAGCATTTT. Its translation is CASSFGTGENQPQHF. Full variable domain (remainder filled in from reference TRBV7-9 and TRBJ1-5): DTGVSQNPRHKITKRGQNVTFRCDPISEHNRLYWYRQTLGQGPEFLTYFQNEAQLEKSRLLSDRFSAERPKGSFSTLEIQRTEQGDSAMYLCASSFGTGENQPQHFGDGTRLSIL.

The chain uses TRBV10-3 and TRBJ1-4; possible D gene TRBD1, 5 bases. CDR1 ENHRY and CDR2 SYGVKD come from the germline V gene. The CDR3 extends over 13 amino acids. Trimming removed 4 bases at V and 8 bases at J, with 11 bases between. The chain's CDR3 is CAISARDGEKLFF. The CDR3 DNA reads TGTGCCATCAGTGCCAGGGATGGAGAAAAACTGTTTTTT.

The chain's CDR3 is CASSLTQGFGTEAFF. CDR3 sequence (DNA): TGTGCCAGCAGCCTAACTCAGGGGTTCGGCACTGAAGCTTTCTTT. V and J are TRBV25-1 and TRBJ1-1; TRBD1 is a possible D gene (6 bases). CDR1 MGHDK and CDR2 SYGVNS come from the germline V gene. The germline V and J ends were trimmed by 6 bases and 4 bases, with 18 bases remaining between them. The CDR3 contains 15 residues.

The rearrangement joins TRBV2 to TRBJ1-2, with TRBD1 identical over 8 bases. Germline CDR1 SNHLY, CDR2 FYNNEI. The V and J ends lost 5 bases and 5 bases, in that order; junction bases with no gene match: 4. This CDR3 contains 13 residues. The CDR3 protein is CASSSGGKYGYTF. In DNA, the CDR3 is TGTGCCAGCAGTTCAGGGGGCAAATATGGCTACACCTTC.

Remarks on this clone: Other DNA sequences within the sample encode an identical CDR3. The chain combines TRBV4-3 with TRBJ1-1; D unclear. Trimming stripped 1 base from V and 1 base from J, with 4 bases between. The germline gives CDR1 LGHNA, CDR2 YSLEER. This CDR3 has 13 residues. The CDR3: CASSQVQNTEAFF. The CDR3 DNA is TGCGCCAGCAGCCAAGTACAGAACACTGAAGCTTTCTTT.

The chain couples TRBV7-2 to TRBJ2-7; 11 bases agree with TRBD2. The ends lost 4 bases at V and 1 base at J; junction bases unmatched: 15. The germline V gene encodes CDR1 SGHTA and CDR2 FQGNSA. The CDR3 loop spans 19 amino acids. The CDR3 DNA is TGTGCCAGCAGCTCGACGGGATTGTGGCTAGCGGGGGGATCCTACGAGCAGTACTTC. The encoded protein is CASSSTGLWLAGGSYEQYF.

The J gene is TRBJ1-2, the V gene TRBV6-5; D is ambiguous. Germline V gene data show CDR1 as MNHEY and CDR2 as SVGAGI. V gave up 0 bases and J gave up 5 bases, with 10 bases separating them. The CDR3 consists of 14 residues. The CDR3 DNA reads TGTGCCAGCAGTTACTCAGCCGCGAATTATGGCTACACCTTC. This codes for CASSYSAANYGYTF.

The genes are TRBV7-2 and TRBJ1-2; D possibly corresponds to TRBD1 (5 bases). Trimming pared 1 base from V and 5 bases from J, leaving 11 bases between. Germline loops: CDR1 SGHTA, CDR2 FQGNSA. The CDR3 covers 14 residues. CDR3 DNA sequence: TGTGCCAGCAGCTTAGATTCACAGGATTATGGCTACACCTTC. Translation: CASSLDSQDYGYTF. The complete variable domain, with remaining parts taken from reference TRBV7-2 and TRBJ1-2, reads GAGVSQSPSNKVTEKGKDVELRCDPISGHTALYWYRQSLGQGLEFLIYFQGNSAPDKSGLPSDRFSAERTGGSVSTLTIQRTQQEDSAVYLCASSLDSQDYGYTFGSGTRLTVV.

This chain joins TRBV7-3 and TRBJ2-1; maybe TRBD2 (6 bases). The CDR3 length is 15 residues. V lost 5 bases and J lost 6, with 17 bases in between. Germline V CDR1 and CDR2: SGHTA, FQGTGA. This chain's CDR3 is CASSRSGDFGNEQFF. CDR3 DNA sequence: TGTGCCAGCAGCAGGTCGGGGGATTTTGGCAATGAGCAGTTCTTC.

V gene TRBV5-1 combines with J gene TRBJ1-3; 10 nucleotides agree with TRBD1. From germline, CDR1 is SGHRS and CDR2 YFSETQ. The junction had 3 bases not matched to a gene; V was cut back by 4 bases and J by 2 bases. This CDR3 comprises 15 residues. The CDR3 region has the DNA TGCGCCAGCAGCAGGACAGGGGGAGCTGGAAACACCATATATTTT. Translated, it gives CASSRTGGAGNTIYF.

The gene calls are TRBV5-1 and TRBJ2-1; TRBD1 might be the D (5 bases). The V end was cut by 2 bases, the J end by 8 bases, with 8 bases between. The CDR3 runs 12 residues. Germline CDR1 SGHRS, CDR2 YFSETQ. In nucleotides, the CDR3 is TGCGCCAGCAGCTTCAGGGCGGATGAGCAGTTCTTC. Encoded protein: CASSFRADEQFF.

As DNA, the CDR3 is TGCGCCAGCAGCTTGGACTCCGGGACAGGGTCCTACGAGCAGTACTTC. This translates into CASSLDSGTGSYEQYF. The V call is TRBV5-1, the J call TRBJ2-7; TRBD1 aligns across 9 bases. Germline-derived CDR1 and CDR2 are SGHRS and YFSETQ. The CDR3 length is 16 residues. The V segment lost 0 bases and the J segment 1 base; nucleotides outside the gene matches: 5. The variable domain in full, with the rest retrieved from reference TRBV5-1 and TRBJ2-7, is KAGVTQTPRYLIKTRGQQVTLSCSPISGHRSVSWYQQTPGQGLQFLFEYFSETQRNKGNFPGRFSGRQFSNSRSEMNVSTLELGDSALYLCASSLDSGTGSYEQYFGPGTRLTVT.

V is TRBV11-2 and J is TRBJ2-1, with 8 bases fitting TRBD2. The CDR3 is 17 amino acids. Germline V lookup: CDR1 SGHAT, CDR2 FQNNGV. After removal of 3 bases from V and 6 bases from J, the junction contained 13 bases not matched to a gene. The CDR3 here is CASSFDPALGGANEQFF. The CDR3 DNA sequence: TGTGCCAGCAGCTTTGACCCCGCCCTCGGGGGGGCCAATGAGCAGTTCTTC.

This chain joins TRBV4-2 and TRBJ2-1, with TRBD1 as a possible D gene (6 bases). Trimming cost V 3 bases and J 3 bases, with 9 bases left between them. The length of the CDR3 is 14 residues. Per germline, CDR1 LGHNA and CDR2 YNFKEQ. The chain's CDR3 is CASSHGQNYNEQFF. CDR3 coding DNA: TGTGCCAGCAGCCATGGACAGAACTACAATGAGCAGTTCTTC.

The V gene is TRBV13, the J gene TRBJ2-1; D perhaps matches TRBD2 (6 bases). The germline gives CDR1 PRHDT, CDR2 FYEKMQ (reference sequence). The germline V and J ends were trimmed by 6 bases and 0 bases, with 18 bases remaining between them. The CDR3 totals 17 residues. The CDR3 DNA follows: TGTGCCAGCAGTCTAGTTCGGGAGCTGAGCTCCTACAATGAGCAGTTCTTC. Translating gives CASSLVRELSSYNEQFF.

The chain has TRBV2 and TRBJ2-7; D is perhaps TRBD1 (6 bases). The germline gives CDR1 SNHLY, CDR2 FYNNEI. This CDR3 has 15 residues. V lost 1 base, J lost 0 bases, and 10 bases lay in between. This chain's CDR3 is CASSEEGVSSYEQYF. The CDR3 nucleotides read TGTGCCAGCAGTGAAGAGGGGGTTAGCTCCTACGAGCAGTACTTC.

V usage is TRBV7-2 and J usage is TRBJ1-3; TRBD1 matches 9 bases. The V and J ends lost 3 bases and 6 bases, in that order; junction bases with no gene match: 9. CDR3 length equals 16 residues. CDR1 and CDR2 from the germline V gene are SGHTA and FQGNSA. Written as DNA, the CDR3 is TGTGCCAGCAGCTTCCGCATTGACAGGGGGGCAAACACCATATATTTT. Translating gives CASSFRIDRGANTIYF.

The V and J genes are TRBV7-8 and TRBJ2-3; 8 bases map to TRBD2. Germline values: CDR1 SGHVS, CDR2 FQNEAQ. The junction had 3 bases not matched to a gene; V was cut back by 4 bases and J by 0 bases. The CDR3 contains 15 residues. DNA of the CDR3: TGTGCCAGCAGCTGGTTAGCGGGGAGCACAGATACGCAGTATTTT. Amino acids: CASSWLAGSTDTQYF.

This chain uses TRBV5-1 with TRBJ2-7, with no clear D. The germline V and J ends were trimmed by 6 bases and 0 bases, with 10 bases remaining between them. Germline CDR1 reads SGHRS; CDR2 reads YFSETQ. This CDR3 has 13 residues. The CDR3, as DNA: TGCGCCAGCACTCTGGGCAGCTCCTACGAGCAGTACTTC. It is translated as CASTLGSSYEQYF.

The V and J genes are TRBV9 and TRBJ2-7; 11 bases are a match to TRBD1. J lost 7 bases, V lost 3 bases, and 9 bases had no gene match. Germline assignment: CDR1 SGDLS and CDR2 YYNGEE. The CDR3 has 15 amino acids. CDR3 bases: TGTGCCAGCAGCGCGACTGGACAGGGGGCGGGGGAGCAGTACTTC. Protein sequence: CASSATGQGAGEQYF.

The V gene is TRBV5-1, the J gene TRBJ2-1; possibly TRBD1 for D (6 bases). The CDR3 covers 15 residues. V dropped 4 bases and J dropped 0 bases, with 11 bases sitting between them. Germline V gene sequence: CDR1 SGHRS, CDR2 YFSETQ. CDR3 bases: TGCGCCAGCAGCGCAGGGGCTGGCTCCTACAATGAGCAGTTCTTC. It yields the protein CASSAGAGSYNEQFF.

In its sample, this clone was seen once. CDR3 sequence (DNA): TGCGCCAGCAGCATAGGACAGGGGGAGGTTGAAGCTTTCTTT. This sequence encodes CASSIGQGEVEAFF. The rearrangement links TRBV5-1 to TRBJ1-1, with TRBD1 matching over 10 bases. Germline V gene lookup returns CDR1 SGHRS and CDR2 YFSETQ. The CDR3 consists of 14 residues. The V and J ends lost 4 bases and 7 bases, in that order; junction bases with no gene match: 7. Based on the CDR3 plus reference TRBV5-1 and TRBJ1-1, the full variable domain is KAGVTQTPRYLIKTRGQQVTLSCSPISGHRSVSWYQQTPGQGLQFLFEYFSETQRNKGNFPGRFSGRQFSNSRSEMNVSTLELGDSALYLCASSIGQGEVEAFFGQGTRLTVV.